The 26 T cell receptor beta chains below were found in one sample sequenced in a study of a mutant IDH1 vaccine in newly diagnosed glioma. Assay used: immunoSEQ multiplex PCR; TCRdb lists only in-frame clones, some missing. The top ten hold 1% to 1.5% of the sample, which has about 27,000 clones, 93% seen once. Time point indicated: baseline, week 1 (first vaccination visit). The sample's treatment: pre-vaccination baseline after standard-of-care therapy. This sample comprised PBMCs, obtained from a glioma patient treated with radiotherapy, temozolomide or both. The receptor source for this set is a man aged 40-50 years with glioma.

The rearrangement joins TRBV6-1 to TRBJ2-1; the D gene is possibly TRBD2 (6 bases). V lost 7 bases and J lost 4, with 14 bases in between. The V gene's germline CDR1 is MNHNS and CDR2 SASEGT. The CDR3 consists of 14 residues. CDR3 loop: CASTIGTQYNEQFF. The DNA of the CDR3 is TGTGCCAGCACCATAGGGACTCAGTACAATGAGCAGTTCTTC.

The chain recombines TRBV11-3 with TRBJ2-7; 7 nucleotides agree with TRBD1. From germline, CDR1 is SGHNT and CDR2 YENEEA. The CDR3 consists of 14 residues. V was clipped by 1 base and J by 5 bases; unmatched bases: 5. CDR3 in amino acids: CASSLVGGRDEQYF. The CDR3 DNA is TGTGCCAGCAGCTTAGTAGGGGGCCGCGACGAGCAGTACTTC.

The V call is TRBV7-9, the J call TRBJ1-1; D gene unclear. The germline gives CDR1 SEHNR, CDR2 FQNEAQ (reference sequence). The ends were cut back, 2 bases at V and 1 base at J, with 5 bases in the middle. CDR3 size: 13 residues. The DNA of the CDR3 is TGTGCCAGCAGCTTACCCGGGAACACTGAAGCTTTCTTT. Protein sequence: CASSLPGNTEAFF.

The chain combines TRBV7-2 with TRBJ1-4, with 10 nucleotides matching TRBD1. Germline assignment: CDR1 SGHTA and CDR2 FQGNSA. This CDR3 has 17 residues. The junction had 8 bases not matched to a gene; V was cut back by 4 bases and J by 3 bases. The CDR3, as DNA: TGTGCCAGCAGCTCCCGACAGGGGGCGTGGGCTAATGAAAAACTGTTTTTT. This sequence encodes CASSSRQGAWANEKLFF.

The chain is built from TRBV15 and TRBJ1-5; D call uncertain. Trimming shortened V by 0 bases and J by 3 bases, and 12 bases separated the two germline ends. Germline V gene sequence: CDR1 LNHNV, CDR2 YYDKDF (reference sequence). This CDR3 is 16 amino acids long. The CDR3 coding sequence is TGTGCCACCAGCAGAGATCGGAACGCCTTCAATCAGCCCCAGCATTTT. Protein: CATSRDRNAFNQPQHF. The complete variable domain, with remaining parts taken from reference TRBV15 and TRBJ1-5, reads DAMVIQNPRYQVTQFGKPVTLSCSQTLNHNVMYWYQQKSSQAPKLLFHYYDKDFNNEADTPDNFQSRRPNTSFCFLDIRSPGLGDTAMYLCATSRDRNAFNQPQHFGDGTRLSIL.

Here the CDR3 DNA reads TGTGCCAGCAGCGGTGACAGGGCCCGGCCCGTCTATGGCTACACCTTC. Translation: CASSGDRARPVYGYTF. The V gene is TRBV7-8, the J gene TRBJ1-2, with 7 bases lining up with TRBD1. The junction had 13 bases not matched to a gene; V was cut back by 5 bases and J by 4 bases. The CDR3 length is 16 residues. Per the germline V gene, CDR1 is SGHVS and CDR2 is FQNEAQ.

The J gene is TRBJ2-3, the V gene TRBV29-1, with D possibly TRBD2 on 7 matching bases. The CDR3 consists of 13 residues. The ends were cut back, 5 bases at V and 2 bases at J, with 11 bases in the middle. CDR1 is SQVTM, CDR2 ANQGSEA, per germline. CDR3 DNA: TGCAGCGTTTGGGCGGGGGCCACAGATACGCAGTATTTT. The encoded protein is CSVWAGATDTQYF.

The chain couples TRBV7-9 to TRBJ2-1; weak D call: TRBD2 (5 bases). V shed 8 bases and J shed 0 bases, with 11 bases lying between them. The germline gives CDR1 SEHNR, CDR2 FQNEAQ (reference sequence). The CDR3 consists of 14 residues. This chain's CDR3 is CASADGNSYNEQFF. The CDR3 DNA reads as TGTGCCAGCGCAGACGGGAACTCCTACAATGAGCAGTTCTTC.

This CDR3 is CASLQGPSLNTEAFF. The CDR3 DNA follows: TGCGCCAGCCTACAGGGTCCTTCTCTGAACACTGAAGCTTTCTTT. The chain uses TRBV5-1 and TRBJ1-1, with D possibly being TRBD1 (6 bases). CDR1 and CDR2 (germline): SGHRS, YFSETQ. The CDR3 extends over 15 amino acids. Trimming removed 7 bases at V and 0 bases at J, with 16 bases between.

The chain is built from TRBV2 and TRBJ1-1; D is unresolved. The CDR3 has 14 amino acids. Germline V gene data show CDR1 as SNHLY and CDR2 as FYNNEI. Between the trimmed V and J ends, which lost 0 bases and 1 base, there was a span of 6 bases. CDR3 sequence reads: CASSEAPANTEAFF. DNA for the CDR3: TGTGCCAGCAGTGAAGCCCCAGCGAACACTGAAGCTTTCTTT.

The chain carries TRBV7-8 and TRBJ2-7; 7 bases line up with TRBD1. CDR3 length equals 15 residues. Germline V lookup: CDR1 SGHVS, CDR2 FQNEAQ. The J segment lost 0 bases and the V segment lost 2 bases, leaving 4 bases of the junction unmatched. The CDR3 DNA is TGTGCCAGCAGCTTACCGGGACAGAGCTCCTACGAGCAGTACTTC. Translation gives CASSLPGQSSYEQYF.

The chain carries TRBV5-5 and TRBJ2-1; the match to TRBD2 covers 9 bases. The CDR3 totals 13 residues. V lost 0 bases, J lost 9 bases, and 1 base stayed unmatched. Germline V gene sequence: CDR1 SGHKS, CDR2 YYEKEE (reference sequence). The CDR3, as DNA: TGTGCCAGCAGCTTGGCTAGCGGGGTTGAGCAGTTCTTC. This gives the protein CASSLASGVEQFF.

Here the CDR3 reads CASSYRLAGSYNEQFF. CDR3 sequence (DNA): TGTGCCAGCAGTTACCGACTAGCGGGATCTTACAATGAGCAGTTCTTC. The chain joins TRBV6-5 to TRBJ2-1; 11 bases fit TRBD2. Germline CDR1 and CDR2: MNHEY and SVGAGI. J lost 4 bases, V lost 2 bases, and 4 bases had no gene match. The CDR3 consists of 16 residues.

The chain joins TRBV29-1 to TRBJ1-3; D perhaps matches TRBD1 (6 bases). The CDR3 contains 14 residues. The V end lost 4 bases, the J end lost 0 bases, and 10 bases lay between the germline ends. Germline V lookup: CDR1 SQVTM, CDR2 ANQGSEA. The CDR3 here is CSVGEGGSGNTIYF. CDR3 in DNA: TGCAGCGTTGGAGAGGGGGGCTCTGGAAACACCATATATTTT.

This clone was counted a single time. The chain has TRBV5-1 and TRBJ2-7, with unresolved D. The V gene lost 0 bases and the J gene lost 4 bases, with 8 bases spanning the gap. The CDR3 contains 13 residues. The germline V gene has CDR1 SGHRS and CDR2 YFSETQ. Written as DNA, the CDR3 is TGCGCCAGCAGCTTGGTGGGTGGATACGAGCAGTACTTC. The encoded protein is CASSLVGGYEQYF. The whole variable domain, filled in from reference TRBV5-1 and TRBJ2-7, reads KAGVTQTPRYLIKTRGQQVTLSCSPISGHRSVSWYQQTPGQGLQFLFEYFSETQRNKGNFPGRFSGRQFSNSRSEMNVSTLELGDSALYLCASSLVGGYEQYFGPGTRLTVT.

This chain uses TRBV14 with TRBJ2-7; TRBD2 matches 8 bases. This CDR3 region has 16 residues. The junction had 8 bases not matched to a gene; V was cut back by 3 bases and J by 1 base. In germline, CDR1 is SGHDN, CDR2 FVKESK. The CDR3 region has the DNA TGTGCCAGCAGCCAGACAGCGGGAGTGGAGTCCTACGAGCAGTACTTC. It translates to CASSQTAGVESYEQYF. Based on the CDR3 plus reference TRBV14 and TRBJ2-7, the full variable domain is EAGVTQFPSHSVIEKGQTVTLRCDPISGHDNLYWYRRVMGKEIKFLLHFVKESKQDESGMPNNRFLAERTGGTYSTLKVQPAELEDSGVYFCASSQTAGVESYEQYFGPGTRLTVT.

This chain joins TRBV7-2 and TRBJ2-7; the D is unclear. The germline V gene has CDR1 SGHTA and CDR2 FQGNSA. The CDR3 covers 14 residues. Trimming took 6 bases from V and 3 from J, leaving 15 bases between them. This chain's CDR3 is CASRSEGMGYEQYF. The CDR3 region has the DNA TGTGCCAGCAGATCTGAAGGGATGGGCTACGAGCAGTACTTC.

This chain links TRBV4-1 with TRBJ2-1; 13 bases agree with TRBD2. The trim removed 1 base at V and 6 bases at J, leaving 0 bases unmatched. This CDR3 has 15 residues. Germline values: CDR1 MGHRA, CDR2 YSYEKL. The CDR3 DNA reads TGCGCCAGCAGCCAAGGGACTAGCGGGAGCAATGAGCAGTTCTTC. Translating gives CASSQGTSGSNEQFF.

This rearrangement joins TRBV27 to TRBJ2-7; D is unresolved. V was trimmed by 3 bases and J by 6 bases, leaving 6 bases between them. Germline V gives CDR1 MNHEY, CDR2 SMNVEV (reference sequence). The CDR3 has 11 amino acids. For the CDR3, the DNA is TGTGCCAGCAGTTTCGGCGCCGAGCAGTACTTC. It translates to CASSFGAEQYF.

This clone appeared a single time. The chain carries TRBV5-1 and TRBJ1-2; 7 nucleotides line up with TRBD1. Trimming at V came to 2 bases and at J to 4 bases, leaving 11 bases not matched to a gene. Germline assignment: CDR1 SGHRS and CDR2 YFSETQ. This CDR3 has 16 amino acids. The CDR3 here is CASSLRGQRNSYGYTF. The CDR3 DNA follows: TGCGCCAGCAGCTTAAGGGGACAGCGGAACAGCTATGGCTACACCTTC. Based on the CDR3 plus reference TRBV5-1 and TRBJ1-2, the full variable domain is KAGVTQTPRYLIKTRGQQVTLSCSPISGHRSVSWYQQTPGQGLQFLFEYFSETQRNKGNFPGRFSGRQFSNSRSEMNVSTLELGDSALYLCASSLRGQRNSYGYTFGSGTRLTVV.

The V call is TRBV14, the J call TRBJ1-1, with D tentatively TRBD1 (6 bases). Germline CDR1 SGHDN, CDR2 FVKESK. The CDR3 covers 15 residues. The V gene lost 2 bases and the J gene lost 1 base, with 11 bases spanning the gap. The CDR3 is CASSQTRTENTEAFF. CDR3 coding DNA: TGTGCCAGCAGCCAAACGAGGACAGAGAACACTGAAGCTTTCTTT.

CDR3 in DNA: TGTGCCAGTCCAGGGGACGAGCGACCGAACAATGAGCAGTTCTTC. This sequence encodes CASPGDERPNNEQFF. V and J are TRBV6-1 and TRBJ2-1; perhaps TRBD1 as D (6 bases). The germline V and J ends were trimmed by 9 bases and 5 bases, with 20 bases remaining between them. The CDR3 has 15 residues. In germline, CDR1 is MNHNS, CDR2 SASEGT.

This chain connects TRBV19 to TRBJ1-3, with D unclear. V was pared by 0 bases and J by 0 bases, with 18 bases between. The germline V gene has CDR1 LNHDA and CDR2 SQIVND (reference sequence). The CDR3 totals 19 residues. CDR3 residues: CASSIDRNRVGSSGNTIYF. The CDR3 bases are TGTGCCAGTAGTATAGATCGAAATCGAGTAGGGAGCTCTGGAAACACCATATATTTT.

This chain links TRBV7-2 with TRBJ1-2; the D is unclear. The CDR3 is 14 residues long. Trimming cost V 4 bases and J 4 bases, with 13 bases left between them. CDR1 SGHTA and CDR2 FQGNSA come from the germline V gene. In nucleotides, the CDR3 is TGTGCCAGCAGCTCTTCCCGGGCCGGCTATGGCTACACCTTC. As protein: CASSSSRAGYGYTF.

The CDR3 sequence is CASSDGSYNEQFF. In DNA form, the CDR3 reads TGTGCCAGCAGTGACGGGAGCTACAATGAGCAGTTCTTC. The chain uses TRBV6-4 and TRBJ2-1; a weak D match, TRBD2 (5 bases). The germline CDR1 and CDR2 sequences are MRHNA and SNTAGT. The CDR3 spans 13 residues. V gave up 2 bases and J gave up 3 bases, with 5 bases separating them.

Of note for this clone: One junction end disagrees with the germline gene, perhaps due to a read error. V is TRBV7-7 and J is TRBJ2-7, with D perhaps TRBD1 (5 bases). CDR1 is SSHAT and CDR2 is FNYEAQ in the germline V gene (reference sequence). The CDR3 runs 14 residues. The CDR3: CASSLGVGSYEQYF. The CDR3 DNA reads as TGTGCTAGCAGCTTAGGGGTAGGGTCCTACGAGCAGTACTTC.